Here is one T cell receptor (beta chain) with its context. The sample originates from a study of blood T cell repertoires in COVID-19. About the study: Whether acute or convalescent, the COVID-19 samples came from the United States, Italy and Spain. PBMCs, B-cell-depleted T cells, or T cells provided the cDNA or gDNA that made up the material.

The CDR3 is 16 residues long. Deletions cut 4 bases from V and 0 bases from J, with 17 bases between. Per germline, CDR1 GTSNPN and CDR2 SVGIG (reference sequence). Original analysis: Reference gene primer amplification yielded estimated nucleated cell counts. Method: immunoSEQ multiplex PCR; TCRdb's copy keeps in-frame clones and lacks some. From that table come the V and J calls and clone size; the DNA was used to work out D and trimming. The data show about 180,000 clones, about 91% seen once. The rearrangement uses TRBV30 and TRBJ2-3; D perhaps matches TRBD2 (6 bases). The source of this sequence is a woman aged 25 to 45 with acute or convalescent COVID-19. Source material: peripheral blood. The CDR3 sequence is CAWTNRGTLSTDTQYF. CDR3 nucleotide sequence: TGTGCCTGGACCAACCGGGGGACTTTAAGCACAGATACGCAGTATTTT.